These 23 T cell receptor beta chains were all obtained from the same sample, sequenced in a study of blood T cell repertoires in COVID-19. Assay used: immunoSEQ multiplex PCR; TCRdb lists only in-frame clones, some missing. The repertoire has about 160,000 clones, about 80% of them found once; the top ten carry 22%. The specimen was peripheral blood. Receptor source: a woman of 80 years or more with acute or convalescent COVID-19.

This chain uses TRBV2 with TRBJ2-1; 9 positions match TRBD2. From germline, CDR1 is SNHLY and CDR2 FYNNEI. Trimming removed 7 bases from V and 7 bases from J; junction bases left unmatched: 5. The CDR3 spans 13 residues. Here the CDR3 DNA reads TGTGCCAGCACTAGCGGGATTTTTAATGAGCAGTTCTTC. Translated: CASTSGIFNEQFF.

V is TRBV2 and J is TRBJ2-2; 7 bases map to TRBD1. CDR3 size: 13 residues. Losses at the gene ends were 6 bases for V and 5 bases for J; bases not matched to a gene: 3. Germline CDR1 is SNHLY and CDR2 is FYNNEI. CDR3 amino acids: CASRATGTGELFF. The DNA for the CDR3 is TGTGCCAGCAGGGCGACAGGGACCGGGGAGCTGTTTTTT.

In its sample, this clone was seen a few times. The chain carries TRBV5-1 and TRBJ1-1, with a possible D match to TRBD1 (6 bases). The CDR3 totals 14 residues. CDR1 is SGHRS, CDR2 YFSETQ, per germline. Trimming shortened V by 7 bases and J by 2 bases, and 15 bases separated the two germline ends. This CDR3 is CASRLGGGNTEAFF. In DNA form, the CDR3 reads TGCGCCAGCCGCCTAGGGGGGGGTAACACTGAAGCTTTCTTT.

The J gene is TRBJ2-1, the V gene TRBV2; possible D gene TRBD2, 6 bases. Germline loops: CDR1 SNHLY, CDR2 FYNNEI. V lost 5 bases and J 4 bases, leaving 12 bases between the germline ends. There are 14 residues in the CDR3. This CDR3 is CASSLSGVYNEQFF. The CDR3 DNA is TGTGCCAGCAGTCTTAGCGGAGTTTACAATGAGCAGTTCTTC.

The gene calls are TRBV5-4 and TRBJ1-3, with D unresolved. This CDR3 is built from 15 residues. Trimming removed 0 bases at V and 0 bases at J, with 7 bases between. Germline V gene sequence: CDR1 SGHNT, CDR2 YYREEE (reference sequence). CDR3 in DNA: TGTGCCAGCAGCTTGGATCCTACCTCTGGAAACACCATATATTTT. Its protein is CASSLDPTSGNTIYF.

This chain uses TRBV7-2 with TRBJ1-2; TRBD1 might be the D (5 bases). This CDR3 is built from 14 residues. Germline values: CDR1 SGHTA, CDR2 FQGNSA. The V end lost 3 bases, the J end lost 7 bases, and 15 bases lay between the germline ends. The CDR3 DNA reads as TGTGCCAGCAGCTTCCCGGACAAAAGAAGTGGCTACACCTTC. This gives the protein CASSFPDKRSGYTF.

The chain joins TRBV18 to TRBJ2-4; possible D gene TRBD2, 5 bases. V lost 3 bases, J lost 2 bases, and 11 bases lay in between. The CDR3 is 15 residues long. Germline V gives CDR1 KGHSH, CDR2 LQKENI. The CDR3 here is CASSPGPGTKNIQYF. The CDR3 bases are TGTGCCAGCTCACCCGGCCCGGGAACCAAAAACATTCAGTACTTC.

The chain couples TRBV11-2 to TRBJ2-7; TRBD2 agrees at 11 bases. From germline, CDR1 is SGHAT and CDR2 FQNNGV. V dropped 8 bases and J dropped 0; count of bases not matched to a gene: 6. The CDR3 is 15 amino acids. The CDR3 DNA follows: TGTGCCAGCCGGACTAGCGGGCATAGCTCCTACGAGCAGTACTTC. It specifies CASRTSGHSSYEQYF.

The chain is built from TRBV5-1 and TRBJ2-7; D perhaps matches TRBD2 (6 bases). CDR3 size: 15 residues. Germline V CDR1 and CDR2: SGHRS, YFSETQ. Trimming pared 0 bases from V and 2 bases from J, leaving 12 bases between. The CDR3 coding sequence is TGCGCCAGCAGCTTGGACGGACTATCAACCTACGAGCAGTACTTC. Protein sequence: CASSLDGLSTYEQYF.

This clone was seen more than once but under ten times. V is TRBV12-3 or TRBV12-4 and J is TRBJ2-1; no reliable D call. Trimming shortened V by 5 bases and J by 7 bases, and 6 bases separated the two germline ends. The CDR3 contains 11 residues. CDR3 amino acids: CASSLMNEQFF. The DNA of the CDR3 is TGTGCCAGCAGTCTTATGAATGAGCAGTTCTTC.

This clone appeared a single time. CDR3 residues: CASSLRLARLRGEQFF. The DNA of the CDR3 is TGTGCCAGCAGCCTGCGACTAGCGAGGTTACGCGGTGAGCAGTTCTTC. The V and J genes are TRBV14 and TRBJ2-1; 8 bases match TRBD2. Germline V gene lookup returns CDR1 SGHDN and CDR2 FVKESK. The CDR3 runs to 16 residues. Unmatched junction bases numbered 14, after V lost 4 bases and J lost 9 bases.

The CDR3 DNA reads as TGTGCGAGTACGTCAAGATCGGGCGAGGACTCTGAAGCTTTCTTT. This sequence encodes CASTSRSGEDSEAFF. V is TRBV2 and J is TRBJ1-1; no firm D call. Germline V gene data show CDR1 as SNHLY and CDR2 as FYNNEI. This CDR3 comprises 15 residues.

The chain employs TRBV7-2 and TRBJ1-5, with TRBD1 matching over 9 bases. The V gene's germline CDR1 is SGHTA and CDR2 FQGNSA. The J segment lost 9 bases and the V segment lost 5 bases, leaving 8 bases of the junction unmatched. The CDR3 length is 14 residues. The CDR3 sequence: CASSPGQGGRPQHF. The CDR3 bases are TGTGCCAGCAGCCCGGGACAGGGCGGGAGGCCCCAGCATTTT.

The chain couples TRBV10-3 to TRBJ1-1, with D possibly being TRBD1 (5 bases). Trimming left V 3 bases short and J 1 base short, with 9 bases between. The length of the CDR3 is 14 residues. Per germline, CDR1 ENHRY and CDR2 SYGVKD. CDR3 sequence (DNA): TGTGCCATCAGTGATGGACACACGAACACTGAAGCTTTCTTT. It encodes CAISDGHTNTEAFF.

The chain has TRBV2 and TRBJ1-1; 7 nucleotides align to TRBD1. V shed 6 bases, J shed 1 base, and the junction held 5 bases outside the gene matches. CDR3 length: 14 residues. Per germline, CDR1 SNHLY and CDR2 FYNNEI. The CDR3: CASRRTGQNTEAFF. CDR3 nucleotide sequence: TGTGCCAGCAGACGGACAGGACAGAACACTGAAGCTTTCTTT. The whole variable domain, remainder taken from reference TRBV2 and TRBJ1-1, is EPEVTQTPSHQVTQMGQEVILRCVPISNHLYFYWYRQILGQKVEFLVSFYNNEISEKSEIFDDQFSVERPDGSNFTLKIRSTKLEDSAMYFCASRRTGQNTEAFFGQGTRLTVV.

The chain employs TRBV5-1 and TRBJ2-7; perhaps TRBD2 as D (5 bases). In germline, CDR1 is SGHRS, CDR2 YFSETQ. Trimming stripped 0 bases from V and 3 bases from J, with 13 bases between. There are 15 residues in the CDR3. The CDR3 sequence: CASSLAAGSGYEQYF. The CDR3 DNA is TGCGCCAGCAGCTTGGCGGCGGGTTCCGGCTACGAGCAGTACTTC. The full variable domain, its missing parts supplied by reference TRBV5-1 and TRBJ2-7, is KAGVTQTPRYLIKTRGQQVTLSCSPISGHRSVSWYQQTPGQGLQFLFEYFSETQRNKGNFPGRFSGRQFSNSRSEMNVSTLELGDSALYLCASSLAAGSGYEQYFGPGTRLTVT.

The chain carries TRBV4-1 and TRBJ2-3, with TRBD2 identical over 12 bases. The CDR3 totals 17 residues. J was trimmed by 5 bases and V by 1 base; bases with no gene match: 7. Germline V gene lookup returns CDR1 MGHRA and CDR2 YSYEKL. CDR3 sequence reads: CASSQGRLAGVVDTQYF. CDR3 sequence (DNA): TGCGCCAGCAGCCAAGGTCGACTAGCGGGAGTAGTAGATACGCAGTATTTT.

The chain couples TRBV27 to TRBJ1-3; D unresolved. The CDR3 has 12 amino acids. Trimming took off 2 bases at V and 4 bases at J, with 3 bases between the two ends. Germline assignment: CDR1 MNHEY and CDR2 SMNVEV (reference sequence). The CDR3 nucleotides read TGTGCCAGCAGTTTACCGGGAAACACCATATATTTT. Its protein product is CASSLPGNTIYF.

The chain joins TRBV5-5 to TRBJ2-3, with D tentatively TRBD1 (6 bases). This CDR3 comprises 15 residues. Germline CDR1 reads SGHKS; CDR2 reads YYEKEE (reference sequence). Trimming cost V 3 bases and J 2 bases, with 13 bases left between them. The CDR3 is CASSSQGRPTDTQYF. The CDR3 DNA reads as TGTGCCAGCAGCTCACAGGGTAGGCCCACAGATACGCAGTATTTT. The full variable domain, its missing parts supplied by reference TRBV5-5 and TRBJ2-3, is DAGVTQSPTHLIKTRGQQVTLRCSPISGHKSVSWYQQVLGQGPQFIFQYYEKEERGRGNFPDRFSARQFPNYSSELNVNALLLGDSALYLCASSSQGRPTDTQYFGPGTRLTVL.

V usage is TRBV27 and J usage is TRBJ1-5; 8 nucleotides agree with TRBD1. Germline V lookup: CDR1 MNHEY, CDR2 SMNVEV (reference sequence). The CDR3 covers 15 residues. Trimming removed 6 bases from V and 5 bases from J; junction bases left unmatched: 9. DNA of the CDR3: TGTGCCAGCAGCCCCCGGACAGGGCCCGATCAGCCCCAGCATTTT. This encodes CASSPRTGPDQPQHF.

CDR3 residues: CASSMRGRYGYTF. The CDR3 DNA follows: TGTGCCAGTAGTATGCGGGGCAGGTATGGCTACACCTTC. The V call is TRBV19, the J call TRBJ1-2, with a weak D call TRBD1 (5 bases). Trimming cost V 3 bases and J 5 bases, with 10 bases left between them. The CDR3 spans 13 residues. Germline loops: CDR1 LNHDA, CDR2 SQIVND (reference sequence).

The chain couples TRBV30 to TRBJ2-7, with 8 nucleotides matching TRBD2. Germline V gives CDR1 GTSNPN, CDR2 SVGIG (reference sequence). The CDR3 runs to 15 residues. Trimming took 3 bases from V and 7 from J; bases not matched to a gene: 14. CDR3 amino acids: CAWSPEISGSVEQYF. CDR3 coding DNA: TGTGCCTGGAGCCCAGAGATCAGCGGGAGTGTAGAGCAGTACTTC.

CDR3 in amino acids: CASSYSGDRVYHEQFF. The DNA for the CDR3 is TGTGCCAGCAGTTACTCGGGGGACAGGGTTTATCATGAGCAGTTCTTC. The J gene is TRBJ2-1, the V gene TRBV6-5, with 9 positions matching TRBD1. Per germline, CDR1 MNHEY and CDR2 SVGAGI. V was clipped by 0 bases and J by 8 bases; unmatched bases: 8. The CDR3 covers 16 residues.